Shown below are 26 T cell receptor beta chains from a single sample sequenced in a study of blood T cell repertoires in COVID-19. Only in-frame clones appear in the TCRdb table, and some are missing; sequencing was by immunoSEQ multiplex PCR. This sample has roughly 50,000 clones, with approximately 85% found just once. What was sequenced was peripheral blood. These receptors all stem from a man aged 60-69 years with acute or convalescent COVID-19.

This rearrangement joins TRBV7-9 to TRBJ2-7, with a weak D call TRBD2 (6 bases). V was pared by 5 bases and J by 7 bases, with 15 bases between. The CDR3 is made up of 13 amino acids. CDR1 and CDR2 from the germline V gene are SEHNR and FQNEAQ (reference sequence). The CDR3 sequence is CASSPGGRQEQYF. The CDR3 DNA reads TGTGCCAGCAGCCCCGGGGGAAGGCAGGAGCAGTACTTC.

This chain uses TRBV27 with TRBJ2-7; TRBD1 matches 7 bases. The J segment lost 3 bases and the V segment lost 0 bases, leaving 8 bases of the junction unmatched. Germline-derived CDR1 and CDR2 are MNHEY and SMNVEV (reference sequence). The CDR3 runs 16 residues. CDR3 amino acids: CASSLSPGTAVYEQYF. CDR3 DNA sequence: TGTGCCAGCAGTTTATCTCCCGGGACAGCGGTCTACGAGCAGTACTTC.

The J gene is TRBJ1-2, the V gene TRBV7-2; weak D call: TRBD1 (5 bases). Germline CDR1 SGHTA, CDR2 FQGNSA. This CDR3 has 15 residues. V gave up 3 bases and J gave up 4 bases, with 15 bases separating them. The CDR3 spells CASSFDSRVIYGYTF. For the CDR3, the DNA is TGTGCCAGCAGCTTTGACAGTCGGGTGATCTATGGCTACACCTTC.

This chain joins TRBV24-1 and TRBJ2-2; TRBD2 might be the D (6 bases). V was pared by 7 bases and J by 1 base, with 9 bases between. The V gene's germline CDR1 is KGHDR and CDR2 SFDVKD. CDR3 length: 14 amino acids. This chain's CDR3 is CATRGGRNTGELFF. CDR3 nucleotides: TGTGCCACCAGGGGAGGCAGGAACACCGGGGAGCTGTTTTTT.

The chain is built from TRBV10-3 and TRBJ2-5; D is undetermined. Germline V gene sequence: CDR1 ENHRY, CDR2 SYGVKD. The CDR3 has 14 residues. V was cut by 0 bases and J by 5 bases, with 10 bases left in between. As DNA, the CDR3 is TGTGCCATCAGTGAGTCGCCGGTCGCGGAGACCCAGTACTTC. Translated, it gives CAISESPVAETQYF.

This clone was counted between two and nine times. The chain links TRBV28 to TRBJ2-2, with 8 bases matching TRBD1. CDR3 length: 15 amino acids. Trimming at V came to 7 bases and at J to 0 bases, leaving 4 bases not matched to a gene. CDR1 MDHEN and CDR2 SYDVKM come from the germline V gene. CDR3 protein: CASTRTGTNTGELFF. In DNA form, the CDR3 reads TGTGCCAGCACCCGGACAGGGACGAACACCGGGGAGCTGTTTTTT.

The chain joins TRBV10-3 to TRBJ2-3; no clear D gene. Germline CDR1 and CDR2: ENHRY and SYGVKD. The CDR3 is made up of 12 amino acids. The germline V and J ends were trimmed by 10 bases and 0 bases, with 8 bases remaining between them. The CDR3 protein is CATQTSTDTQYF. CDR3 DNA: TGTGCCACCCAGACTAGCACAGATACGCAGTATTTT.

The CDR3 is CASSQDILKAFF. CDR3 bases: TGTGCCAGCAGCCAGGACATACTCAAAGCTTTCTTT. V usage is TRBV28 and J usage is TRBJ1-1; perhaps TRBD1 as D (5 bases). Germline V gene lookup returns CDR1 MDHEN and CDR2 SYDVKM. The CDR3 runs 12 residues. The V end lost 6 bases, the J end lost 9 bases, and 14 bases lay between the germline ends.

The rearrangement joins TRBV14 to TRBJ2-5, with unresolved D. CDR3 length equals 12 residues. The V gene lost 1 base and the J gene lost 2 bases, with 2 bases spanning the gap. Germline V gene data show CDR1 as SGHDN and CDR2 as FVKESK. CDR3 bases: TGTGCCAGCAGCCAAGCACAAGAGACCCAGTACTTC. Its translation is CASSQAQETQYF. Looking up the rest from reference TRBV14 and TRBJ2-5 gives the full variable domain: EAGVTQFPSHSVIEKGQTVTLRCDPISGHDNLYWYRRVMGKEIKFLLHFVKESKQDESGMPNNRFLAERTGGTYSTLKVQPAELEDSGVYFCASSQAQETQYFGPGTRLLVL.

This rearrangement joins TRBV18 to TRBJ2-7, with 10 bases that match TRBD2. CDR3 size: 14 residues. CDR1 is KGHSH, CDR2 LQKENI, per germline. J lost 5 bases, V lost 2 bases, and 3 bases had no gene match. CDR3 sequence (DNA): TGTGCCAGCTCACCAGCTAGCGGGAGTAACGAGCAGTACTTC. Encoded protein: CASSPASGSNEQYF.

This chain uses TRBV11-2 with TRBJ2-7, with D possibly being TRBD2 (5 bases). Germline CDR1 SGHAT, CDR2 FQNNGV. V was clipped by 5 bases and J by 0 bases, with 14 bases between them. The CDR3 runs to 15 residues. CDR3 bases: TGTGCCAGCAGCACCCGACTGGGGAGCTCCTACGAGCAGTACTTC. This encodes CASSTRLGSSYEQYF.

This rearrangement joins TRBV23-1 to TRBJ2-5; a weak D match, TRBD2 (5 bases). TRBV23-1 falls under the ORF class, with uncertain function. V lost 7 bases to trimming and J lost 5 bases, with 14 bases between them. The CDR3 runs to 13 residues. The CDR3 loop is CASNPDSRETQYF. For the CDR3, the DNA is TGCGCCAGCAACCCGGACTCGAGGGAGACCCAGTACTTC.

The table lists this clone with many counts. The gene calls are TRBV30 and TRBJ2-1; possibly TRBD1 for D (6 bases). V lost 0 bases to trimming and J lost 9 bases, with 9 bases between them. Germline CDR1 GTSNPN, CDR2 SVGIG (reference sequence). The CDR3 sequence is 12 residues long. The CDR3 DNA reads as TGTGCCTGGAGTGTAGGGGGTGGTGAGCAGTTCTTC. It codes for CAWSVGGGEQFF.

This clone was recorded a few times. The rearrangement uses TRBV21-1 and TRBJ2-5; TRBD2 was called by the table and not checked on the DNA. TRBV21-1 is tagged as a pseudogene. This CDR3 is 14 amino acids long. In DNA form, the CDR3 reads TGTGCCAGCAGCAAAGCGTGGCGGAAAGAGACCCAGTACTTC. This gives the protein CASSKAWRKETQYF.

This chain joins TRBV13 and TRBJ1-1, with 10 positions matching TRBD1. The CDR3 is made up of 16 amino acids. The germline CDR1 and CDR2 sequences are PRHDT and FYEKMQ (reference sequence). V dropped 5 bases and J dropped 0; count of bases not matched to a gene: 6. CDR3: CASSAPGQGMNTEAFF. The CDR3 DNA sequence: TGTGCCAGCAGCGCCCCGGGACAGGGGATGAACACTGAAGCTTTCTTT.

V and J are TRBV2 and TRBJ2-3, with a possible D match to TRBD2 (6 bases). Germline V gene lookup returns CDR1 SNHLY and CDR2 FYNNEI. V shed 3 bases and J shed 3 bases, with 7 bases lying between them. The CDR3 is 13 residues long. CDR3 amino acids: CASSDGGTDTQYF. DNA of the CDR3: TGTGCCAGCAGTGATGGAGGGACAGATACGCAGTATTTT.

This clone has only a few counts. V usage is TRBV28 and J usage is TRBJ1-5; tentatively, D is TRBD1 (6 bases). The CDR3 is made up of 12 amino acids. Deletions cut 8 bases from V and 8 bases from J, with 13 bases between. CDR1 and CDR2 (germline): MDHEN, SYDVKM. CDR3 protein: CASLQGSEPQHF. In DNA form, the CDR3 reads TGTGCCAGCTTACAGGGCAGCGAGCCCCAGCATTTT.

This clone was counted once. CDR3 loop: CASSRGEVGELFF. The DNA for the CDR3 is TGCGCCAGCAGTAGAGGGGAGGTCGGGGAGCTGTTTTTT. The chain has TRBV5-1 and TRBJ2-2; a weak D match, TRBD2 (6 bases). With 5 bases removed from V and 7 bases from J, the gap between germline ends came to 12 bases. The V gene's germline CDR1 is SGHRS and CDR2 YFSETQ. CDR3 length: 13 residues.

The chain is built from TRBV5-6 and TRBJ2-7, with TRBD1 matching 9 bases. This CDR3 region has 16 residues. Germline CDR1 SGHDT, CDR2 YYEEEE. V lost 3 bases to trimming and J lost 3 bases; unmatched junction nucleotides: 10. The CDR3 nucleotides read TGTGCCAGCAGCTCCCGGACAGGGGTCCGCAACTACGAGCAGTACTTC. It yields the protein CASSSRTGVRNYEQYF.

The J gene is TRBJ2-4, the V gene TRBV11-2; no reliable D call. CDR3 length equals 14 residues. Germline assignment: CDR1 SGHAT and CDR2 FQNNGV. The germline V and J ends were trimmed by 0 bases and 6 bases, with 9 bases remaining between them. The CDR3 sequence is CASSLDANINIQYF. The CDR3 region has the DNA TGTGCCAGCAGCTTAGATGCGAATATAAACATTCAGTACTTC.

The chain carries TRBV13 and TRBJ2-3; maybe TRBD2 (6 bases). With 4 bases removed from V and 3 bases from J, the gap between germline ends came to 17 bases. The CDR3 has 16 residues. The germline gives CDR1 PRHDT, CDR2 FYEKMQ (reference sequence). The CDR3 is CASSSLGRLATDTQYF. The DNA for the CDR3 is TGTGCCAGCAGCTCCCTCGGGAGATTGGCAACAGATACGCAGTATTTT.

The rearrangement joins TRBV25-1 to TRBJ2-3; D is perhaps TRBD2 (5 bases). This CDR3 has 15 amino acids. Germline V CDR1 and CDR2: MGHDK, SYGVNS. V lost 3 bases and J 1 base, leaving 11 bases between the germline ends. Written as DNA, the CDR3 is TGTGCCAGCAGTGATCCAGCGGAGGGCACAGATACGCAGTATTTT. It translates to CASSDPAEGTDTQYF. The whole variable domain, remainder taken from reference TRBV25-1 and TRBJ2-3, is EADIYQTPRYLVIGTGKKITLECSQTMGHDKMYWYQQDPGMELHLIHYSYGVNSTEKGDLSSESTVSRIRTEHFPLTLESARPSHTSQYLCASSDPAEGTDTQYFGPGTRLTVL.

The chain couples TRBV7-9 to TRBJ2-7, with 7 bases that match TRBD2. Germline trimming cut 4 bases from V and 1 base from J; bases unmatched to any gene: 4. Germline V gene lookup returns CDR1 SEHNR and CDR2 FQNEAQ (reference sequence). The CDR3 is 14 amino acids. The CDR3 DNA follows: TGTGCCAGCAGCTCAAGCGGGGCTTCCTACGAGCAGTACTTC. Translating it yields CASSSSGASYEQYF.

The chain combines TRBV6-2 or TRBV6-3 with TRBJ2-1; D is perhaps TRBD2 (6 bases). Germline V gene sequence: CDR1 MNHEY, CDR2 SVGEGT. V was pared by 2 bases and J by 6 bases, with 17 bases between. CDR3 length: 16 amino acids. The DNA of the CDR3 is TGTGCCAGCAGTTACCCCCGTGGAGGGAACGGCAATGAGCAGTTCTTC. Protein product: CASSYPRGGNGNEQFF.

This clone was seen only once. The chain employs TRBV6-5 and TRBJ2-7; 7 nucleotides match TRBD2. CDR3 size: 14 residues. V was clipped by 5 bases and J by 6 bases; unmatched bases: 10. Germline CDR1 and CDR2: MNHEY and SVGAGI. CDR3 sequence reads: CASSRQTGGGEQYF. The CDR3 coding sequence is TGTGCCAGCAGTCGGCAGACCGGCGGGGGCGAGCAGTACTTC.

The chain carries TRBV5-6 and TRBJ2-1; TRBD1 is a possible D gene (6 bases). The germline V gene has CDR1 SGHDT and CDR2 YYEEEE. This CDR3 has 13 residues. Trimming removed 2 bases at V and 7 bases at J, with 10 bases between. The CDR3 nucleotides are TGTGCCAGCAGCTTTCAGGGGCGGAATGAGCAGTTCTTC. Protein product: CASSFQGRNEQFF. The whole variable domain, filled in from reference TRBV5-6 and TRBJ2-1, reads DAGVTQSPTHLIKTRGQQVTLRCSPKSGHDTVSWYQQALGQGPQFIFQYYEEEERQRGNFPDRFSGHQFPNYSSELNVNALLLGDSALYLCASSFQGRNEQFFGPGTRLTVL.